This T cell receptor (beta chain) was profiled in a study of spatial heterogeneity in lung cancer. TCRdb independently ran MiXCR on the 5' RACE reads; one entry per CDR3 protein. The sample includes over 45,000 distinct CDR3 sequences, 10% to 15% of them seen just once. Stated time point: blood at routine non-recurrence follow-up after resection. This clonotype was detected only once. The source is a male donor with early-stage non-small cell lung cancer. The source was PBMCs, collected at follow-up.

The CDR3 is CASSPRYGVNTEAFF. The CDR3 DNA follows: TGTGCCAGCAGCCCCCGATATGGGGTGAACACTGAAGCTTTCTTT. The V call is TRBV14, the J call TRBJ1-1; unclear D gene. V was clipped by 4 bases and J by 0 bases, with 12 bases between them. Germline values: CDR1 SGHDN, CDR2 FVKESK. This CDR3 is 15 amino acids long.